These T cell receptor beta chains were read from a single sample in a study of blood T cells in healthy people across ages. Each CDR3 protein gets one entry after TCRdb re-called the 5' RACE reads with MiXCR. Of 1,100,000 or so distinct CDR3 sequences listed, 45% are singletons. The sequenced material came from blood. These receptors were collected from a woman aged 60-75 years in good health. CDR3s include the opening cysteine and the closing phenylalanine or tryptophan. The D gene is left open where the match is weak. Rows give clone size only sometimes, using once, few, many, or a class for an expanded clone.

>TRBV2|TRBD2|TRBJ2-1|many
TGTGCCAGTGGGACTAGTGGTGATGAGCAGTTCTTC
CASGTSGDEQFF
>TRBV27|-|TRBJ2-5|many
TGTGCCAGCAGTTTAGGTATACAAGAGACCCAGTACTTC
CASSLGIQETQYF
>TRBV7-2|-|TRBJ2-7|-
TGTGCCAGCAGCCCCCGCCCCGCTTTCTACGAGCAGTACTTC
CASSPRPAFYEQYF
>TRBV20-1|-|TRBJ1-2|few
TGCAGTGCTAGAGATAGGACAGCTAACTATGGCTACACCTTC
CSARDRTANYGYTF
>TRBV30|-|TRBJ2-1|-
TGTGCCTGGAGCAGGGACGGGTTCTACAATGAGCAGTTCTTC
CAWSRDGFYNEQFF
>TRBV28|-|TRBJ1-2|few
TGTGCCAGCAGTCTGACAGAGGGTGGCTACACCTTC
CASSLTEGGYTF
>TRBV21-1|-|TRBJ2-6|-
TGTGCCAGCAGCAAAGAGCCAGGGATCTACTCTGGGGCCAACGTCCTGACTTTC
CASSKEPGIYSGANVLTF
>TRBV7-3|TRBD1|TRBJ2-5|-
TGTGCCAGCAGCCCGCCCTTGGACAGGGGGCAGGTCCAAGAGACCCAGTACTTC
CASSPPLDRGQVQETQYF
>TRBV15|-|TRBJ2-2|-
TGTGCCACCAGCAGAGATCTTGGAGGTGGGACCGGGGAGCTGTTTTTT
CATSRDLGGGTGELFF
>TRBV11-3|-|TRBJ2-1|few
TGTGCCAGCAGCTTACGAGGGATATACAATGAGCAGTTCTTC
CASSLRGIYNEQFF
>TRBV7-8|TRBD1|TRBJ1-5|few
TGTGCCAGCAGCGGGCGACAGGGGCCGGGTCAGCCCCAGCATTTT
CASSGRQGPGQPQHF
>TRBV11-3|TRBD2|TRBJ2-5|-
TGTGCCAGCAGCAGAGCCGTGACTAGCGGTCTCCAAGAGACCCAGTACTTC
CASSRAVTSGLQETQYF
>TRBV15|TRBD1|TRBJ2-7|few
TGTGCCACCAGCAGAGCGGACAGGAGCTACGAGCAGTACTTC
CATSRADRSYEQYF
>TRBV15|-|TRBJ2-7|-
TGTGCCACCAGCAAACCAGGGGAGGGACTGCTTGGGCAGTACTTC
CATSKPGEGLLGQYF
>TRBV4-1|TRBD1|TRBJ2-7|few
TGCGCCAGCAGTCGTACGGGACAGGGGCTATACGAGCAGTACTTC
CASSRTGQGLYEQYF
>TRBV10-1|TRBD2|TRBJ2-7|few
TGCGCCAGCAGTGTAATAGCGGGAGCGGGGGAGGACGAGCAGTACTTC
CASSVIAGAGEDEQYF
>TRBV6-5|-|TRBJ1-2|-
TGTGCCAGCAGGAACACACCCTCCTATGGCTACACCTTC
CASRNTPSYGYTF
>TRBV7-6|TRBD1|TRBJ2-7|-
TGTGCCAGCAGCTTAAGATCAACCGGGACAGGGTCCGAGCAGTACTTC
CASSLRSTGTGSEQYF
>TRBV5-5|TRBD2|TRBJ2-1|-
TGTGCCAGCAGCTCGAACGGACTAGCGAGCCATGAGCAGTTCTTC
CASSSNGLASHEQFF
>TRBV12-3/TRBV12-4|-|TRBJ2-1|-
TGTGCCAGCAGTTTCATCGCGGGGTACAATGAGCAGTTCTTC
CASSFIAGYNEQFF
>TRBV29-1|-|TRBJ2-1|-
TGCAGCGTTGGATTCCCCGGCGCTGGTGAGCAGTTCTTC
CSVGFPGAGEQFF
>TRBV7-2|-|TRBJ2-3|-
TGTGCCAGCAGCTGGGACCATATCAGCACAGATACGCAGTATTTT
CASSWDHISTDTQYF
>TRBV12-3/TRBV12-4|TRBD2|TRBJ2-7|many
TGTGCCAGCAGTCTAGCGGGAGGATCCTACGAGCAGTACTTC
CASSLAGGSYEQYF
>TRBV7-2|-|TRBJ2-5|-
TGTGCCAGCAGCTTGAGGGGGAGTAAGACCCAGTACTTC
CASSLRGSKTQYF
>TRBV30|-|TRBJ2-3|few
TGTGCCTGGAGTACTGGAGGAGATACGCAGTATTTT
CAWSTGGDTQYF
>TRBV29-1|TRBD2|TRBJ2-5|once
TGCAGCGTTTACGCGGTAGCGGGAGTACATGAGCAGTACTTC
CSVYAVAGVHEQYF
>TRBV11-3|-|TRBJ2-3|-
TGTGCCAGCAGCCCACGGACAGAAACAGATACGCAGTATTTT
CASSPRTETDTQYF
>TRBV5-1|-|TRBJ2-7|-
TGCGCCAGCAGCTTAACAGGGAGGGGGATTTACGAGCAGTACTTC
CASSLTGRGIYEQYF
>TRBV5-8|TRBD1|TRBJ2-1|-
TGTGCCAGCAGCTTGGCTCCCGGGACAGGGCATAATGAGCAGTTCTTC
CASSLAPGTGHNEQFF
>TRBV12-3/TRBV12-4|-|TRBJ2-1|once
TGTGCCAGCAGTCCGGACGGGCAGGGCGAGCAGTTCTTC
CASSPDGQGEQFF
>TRBV5-6|-|TRBJ2-3|-
TGTGCCAGCAGCACGACAGGTCTTTCCACAGATATGCAGTATTTT
CASSTTGLSTDMQYF
>TRBV28|-|TRBJ2-4|-
TGTGCCAGCAGCCCCGACCCGTGGGAGCAGTACTTC
CASSPDPWEQYF
>TRBV6-6|-|TRBJ2-6|few
TGTGCCAGCAGTTACCGCTCTGGGGCCAACGTCCTGACTTTC
CASSYRSGANVLTF
>TRBV12-3/TRBV12-4|TRBD1|TRBJ1-6|-
TGTGCCAGCGGGAGGACAGGTTATAATTCACCCCTCCACTTT
CASGRTGYNSPLHF
>TRBV6-2/TRBV6-3|-|TRBJ2-7|-
TGTACCAGCAACCCGAGGGGCAGGGCGGGCTACGAGCAGTACTTC
CTSNPRGRAGYEQYF
>TRBV3-1|TRBD1|TRBJ2-4|-
TGTGCCAGCAGCCGCTACACCGGGACAGGGGAGGCCAAAAACATTCAGTACTTC
CASSRYTGTGEAKNIQYF
>TRBV6-2/TRBV6-3|TRBD1|TRBJ2-6|few
TGTGCCAGCAGTTACACGGGAGGACAGGGGTTGAGGGCCAACGTCCTGACTTTC
CASSYTGGQGLRANVLTF
>TRBV10-3|-|TRBJ2-4|-
TGTGCCATCAGTCATGAGGGCAATCGAAACATTCAGTACTTC
CAISHEGNRNIQYF
>TRBV5-1|TRBD1|TRBJ2-5|-
TGCGCCAGCAGCAAACGGACAGGGGGCGGAGAGACCCAGTACTTC
CASSKRTGGGETQYF
>TRBV3-1|-|TRBJ2-4|few
TGTGCCAGCAGCCAAGCAGGGGAGGCCAAAAACATTCAGTACTTC
CASSQAGEAKNIQYF
>TRBV5-1|-|TRBJ2-7|-
TGCGCCAGCAGCCCCCATAGGAATCCCTCCTACGAGCAGTACTTC
CASSPHRNPSYEQYF
>TRBV6-1|TRBD1|TRBJ1-2|-
TGTGCCAGCAGTTCAACAGGGGGCCGAGGGGATGGCTACACCTTC
CASSSTGGRGDGYTF
>TRBV29-1|-|TRBJ1-2|few
TGCAGCGTTGACCCCAGAGGGGGGAATGGCTACACCTTC
CSVDPRGGNGYTF
>TRBV6-1|TRBD1|TRBJ1-4|-
TGTGTCAGCAGGAGGACAGGAACTAATGAAAAACTGTTTTTT
CVSRRTGTNEKLFF
>TRBV7-6|TRBD1|TRBJ2-1|-
TGTGCCAGCAGCTTAAGGGACAGGGGGCAAGGCAATGAGCAGTTCTTC
CASSLRDRGQGNEQFF
>TRBV29-1|-|TRBJ2-7|few
TGCAGCGTAATCGGGGGGCTTAGCTCCTACGAGCAGTACTTC
CSVIGGLSSYEQYF
>TRBV3-1|-|TRBJ1-2|-
TGTGCCAGCAACGGTGACGGGACTAGGGATGGTGGCTACACCTTC
CASNGDGTRDGGYTF
>TRBV7-6|TRBD1|TRBJ2-7|-
TGTGCCAGCAGCTTAGAGACAGGGGCCAGAAGTTACGAGCAGTACTTC
CASSLETGARSYEQYF
>TRBV16|TRBD1|TRBJ1-5|-
TGTGCCAGCAGCCCAGGGGGTCGTCAGCCCCAGCATTTT
CASSPGGRQPQHF